Sequencing of this TCR beta chain was carried out in a study of blood T cell repertoires in COVID-19 (dated by TCRdb to 2019 to 2021). In terms of the full investigation: The collaborator samples originated in the United States, Italy and Spain and spanned the acute and convalescent phases of COVID-19. HLA class I and class II types, where available, came from metadata supplied by the sample provider rather than from assay-based typing. The sample metadata nearly always contained a de-identified subject ID, COVID-19 status, age in years and sex. The material from the prospective study consisted of cDNA or gDNA derived from T cells, B-cell-depleted T cells, or PBMCs. The repertoires were made available in a free public database intended to serve as a resource for research on the immune response to SARS-CoV-2. Subjects who had been exposed to COVID-19, were actively infected with it, or had recovered from it provided the deeply sampled blood TCRbeta repertoires that made up the dataset. Samples came from the ongoing ImmuneRACE study (first 160 participants) plus 1,254 subjects from 6 global collaborators. What the authors observed across the whole study: The amount of clinical and demographic metadata varied by source and participant and was provided uncurated.

As for this clone: The specificity of this receptor is unknown. Base qualities were left out, and no much larger clone turns up one base away.

Including the terminal cysteine and phenylalanine, the CDR3 comprises 14 residues. The CDR3 DNA has 42 bases and is translated from base 1. Cut back by 9 bases and 2 bases, the V and J ends lie 16 bases apart. Reading the germline V gene (reference sequence) gives CDR1 MNHNY and CDR2 SVGAGI. Another Seattle source contributed samples from volunteer blood donors who had recovered from COVID-19. Each collaborating institution followed its own protocols to collect whole blood in K2EDTA tubes. For TCRbeta analysis, collaborators shipped samples in one of three forms: frozen whole blood, isolated PBMCs, or DNA extracted from either of those sample types. TCRbeta CDR3 regions were amplified from genomic DNA by means of the immunoSEQ Assay, a bias-controlled multiplex PCR. In the original analysis: Within the assay, amplification of reference gene primers was used to estimate how many nucleated cells each sample contained. To quantify the absolute abundance of each unique TCRbeta CDR3 rearrangement, sequence reads were collapsed and filtered. For each sample, productive Simpson clonality was calculated as the square root of Simpson's diversity index across productive rearrangements. Entries here come from immuneACCESS through TCRdb and include only in-frame sequences with V and J called. Some clones fail to appear in such tables; in the studies checked, an unresolved V gene covers under half of the shortfall, and the cause of the remainder is unknown. V and J calls plus clone size are reproduced from that table; the DNA served to infer D and trimming. This sample has approximately 260,000 clones in its table, and about 88% of those were observed once. Together, the top ten hold under 2.5% of the sample.

Sequenced input: peripheral blood. The TCR sequence derives from a woman aged 40 to 50 who had recovered from COVID-19. The sequence is built from TRBV6-6 and TRBJ2-5; the D gene assignment is ambiguous. The CDR3 loop reads CASQKRPSQETQYF. DNA sequence: TGTGCCAGTCAAAAGAGGCCCAGTCAAGAGACCCAGTACTTC.